This record looks at one T cell receptor (beta chain) sequence and its context. At one end the junction does not follow the germline gene, possibly because of a read error. The sample is drawn from a study of OX40 agonist ivuxolimab in advanced cancers. Germline CDR1 reads LGHNA; CDR2 reads YNFKEQ. This CDR3 contains 13 residues. Repertoires were generated with immunoSEQ multiplex PCR, while TCRdb's copy carries only in-frame clones and drops some. The repertoire holds about 90,000 clones, with around 90% as singletons. This chain uses TRBV4-2 with TRBJ2-3, with a possible D match to TRBD2 (6 bases). The starting material was CD4+ or CD8+ T cells sorted from blood, obtained in a trial of the OX40 agonist ivuxolimab. The receptor comes from an adult with an advanced solid tumor such as melanoma, head and neck, liver or kidney cancer. The CDR3 sequence is CASSQDGAGRLFF. CDR3 sequence (DNA): TGTGCCAGCAGCCAAGACGGGGCAGGGAGGCTTTTTTTT.